Presented here are 6 T cell receptor beta chains from one specimen sequenced in a study of low-dose radiotherapy and immunotherapy resistance in tumors. Noted time point: before trial treatment. TRAV- and TRBV-specific primers primed first-strand cDNA, covering alpha and beta chains. The authors ran 15 to 20 PCR cycles to amplify TCRs with a constant-region primer and V-primer adapter. Each CDR3 protein is one row after TCRdb ran MiXCR on the reads. The sample contains over 65,000 distinct CDR3 sequences, 18% of which appear only once. Sample: PBMCs, taken before treatment. The receptors were sampled from a male donor with prostate cancer.

In this sample, this clonotype turned up many times. V gene TRBV5-8 combines with J gene TRBJ1-2; D possibly corresponds to TRBD1 (5 bases). CDR1 SGHTS and CDR2 YDEGEE come from the germline V gene. The CDR3 consists of 14 residues. V was pared by 4 bases and J by 2 bases, with 12 bases between. CDR3: CASSAGRLNYGYTF. The DNA of the CDR3 is TGTGCCAGCAGCGCGGGACGGTTGAACTATGGCTACACCTTC.

This clonotype was recorded at least ten times. This chain uses TRBV15 with TRBJ2-7; D call uncertain. CDR1 and CDR2 from the germline V gene are LNHNV and YYDKDF (reference sequence). CDR3 length: 14 residues. With 5 bases removed from V and 0 bases from J, the gap between germline ends came to 11 bases. The CDR3 region has the DNA TGTGCCACCAGCCCTCATGGAAGCTCCTACGAGCAGTACTTC. Its translation: CATSPHGSSYEQYF.

This clonotype has a count of ten or more. The rearrangement uses TRBV2 and TRBJ2-5, with TRBD2 matching over 10 bases. The junction had 10 bases not matched to a gene; V was cut back by 3 bases and J by 0 bases. Per germline, CDR1 SNHLY and CDR2 FYNNEI. CDR3 length: 18 residues. CDR3 sequence (DNA): TGTGCCAGCAGTGAGCCACAGAGCGGGGGGGTGTACCAAGAGACCCAGTACTTC. It yields the protein CASSEPQSGGVYQETQYF.

This clonotype was seen repeatedly, ten times or more. The chain has TRBV29-1 and TRBJ2-2; perhaps D is TRBD1 or TRBD2 (5 bases each). CDR1 and CDR2 from the germline V gene are SQVTM and ANQGSEA. This CDR3 comprises 15 residues. V gave up 6 bases and J gave up 0 bases, with 14 bases separating them. As DNA, the CDR3 is TGCAGCGTGCCCCGGGGACCCGCGAACACCGGGGAGCTGTTTTTT. The encoded protein is CSVPRGPANTGELFF.

This clonotype was picked up many times. CDR3 bases: TGTGCCAGCTCACCAGGTCCGGTCGATTCACCCCTCCACTTT. This codes for CASSPGPVDSPLHF. The chain has TRBV18 and TRBJ1-6, with D unclear. Germline-derived CDR1 and CDR2 are KGHSH and LQKENI. The CDR3 is made up of 14 amino acids. The V end lost 2 bases, the J end lost 8 bases, and 10 bases lay between the germline ends.

This clonotype came up many times. The chain couples TRBV2 to TRBJ1-4; no firm D call. The CDR3 runs 13 residues. V was clipped by 6 bases and J by 8 bases, with 13 bases between them. Germline CDR1 reads SNHLY; CDR2 reads FYNNEI. Here the CDR3 DNA reads TGTGCCAGCAGCTCCTTGGGGATGGAAAAACTGTTTTTT. The encoded protein is CASSSLGMEKLFF. Based on the CDR3 plus reference TRBV2 and TRBJ1-4, the full variable domain is EPEVTQTPSHQVTQMGQEVILRCVPISNHLYFYWYRQILGQKVEFLVSFYNNEISEKSEIFDDQFSVERPDGSNFTLKIRSTKLEDSAMYFCASSSLGMEKLFFGSGTQLSVL.